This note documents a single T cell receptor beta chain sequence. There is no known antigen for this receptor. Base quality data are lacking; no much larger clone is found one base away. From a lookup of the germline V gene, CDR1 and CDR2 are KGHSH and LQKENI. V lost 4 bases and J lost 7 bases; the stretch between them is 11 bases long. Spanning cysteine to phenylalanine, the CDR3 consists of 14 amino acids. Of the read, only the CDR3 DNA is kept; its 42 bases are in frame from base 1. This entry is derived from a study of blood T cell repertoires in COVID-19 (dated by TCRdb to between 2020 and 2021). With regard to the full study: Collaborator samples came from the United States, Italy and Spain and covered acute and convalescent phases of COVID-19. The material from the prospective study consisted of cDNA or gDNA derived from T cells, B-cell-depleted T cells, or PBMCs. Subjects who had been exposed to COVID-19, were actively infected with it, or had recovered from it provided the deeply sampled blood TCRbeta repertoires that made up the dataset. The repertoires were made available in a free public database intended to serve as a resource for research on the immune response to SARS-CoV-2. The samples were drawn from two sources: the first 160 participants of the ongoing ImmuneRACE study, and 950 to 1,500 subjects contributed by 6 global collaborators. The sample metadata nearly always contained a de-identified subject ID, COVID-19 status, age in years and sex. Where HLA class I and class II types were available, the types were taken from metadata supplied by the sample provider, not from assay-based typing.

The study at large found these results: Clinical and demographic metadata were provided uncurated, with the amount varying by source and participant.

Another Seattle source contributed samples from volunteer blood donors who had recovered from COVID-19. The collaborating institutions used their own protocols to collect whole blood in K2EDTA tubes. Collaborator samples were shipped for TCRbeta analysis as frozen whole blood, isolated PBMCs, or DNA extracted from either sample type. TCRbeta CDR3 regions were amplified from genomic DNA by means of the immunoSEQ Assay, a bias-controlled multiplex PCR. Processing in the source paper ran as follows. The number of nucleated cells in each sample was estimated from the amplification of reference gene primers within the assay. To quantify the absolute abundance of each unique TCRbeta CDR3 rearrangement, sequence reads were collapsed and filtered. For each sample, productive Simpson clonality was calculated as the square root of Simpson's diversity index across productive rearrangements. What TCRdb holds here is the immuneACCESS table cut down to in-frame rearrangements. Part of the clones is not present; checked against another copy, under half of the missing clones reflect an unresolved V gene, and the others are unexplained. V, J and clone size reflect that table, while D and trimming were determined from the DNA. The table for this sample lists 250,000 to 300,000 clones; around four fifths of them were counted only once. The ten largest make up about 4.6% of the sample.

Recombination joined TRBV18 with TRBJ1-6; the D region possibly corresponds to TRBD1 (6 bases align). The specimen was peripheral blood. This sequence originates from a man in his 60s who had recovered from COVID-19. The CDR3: CASSLDRQNSPLHF. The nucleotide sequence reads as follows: TGTGCCAGCTCACTTGACAGGCAGAATTCACCCCTCCACTTT.